This TCR beta chain originates from a study of cytomegalovirus exposure and HLA in healthy donors (dated by TCRdb to about 2017). A note on the overall study: An earlier analysis of 587 of the donors reported 276 Gb of sequence data and some 120 million unique TCR beta sequences from 150 million to 200 million T cells. Donor age, sex, ethnicity and CMV serostatus were collected together with the repertoire data. An early release covering some 640 HLA-typed donors comprised about 300 gigabases of sequencing data and 85 million to 100 million unique TCR sequences. HLA typing included class I and class II loci at four-digit resolution. All discovery cohort repertoires had been generated using a single sequencing platform. To decide whether each TCR beta V gene segment behaved as functional or pseudogenic, an earlier analysis of some 580 of the donors relied on high-throughput TCR beta sequencing. Of the 398 genotyped donors, over 70% fell in the genetic ancestry cluster associated with self-reported Caucasian donors. The T cell repertoires of 666 subjects were profiled by immunosequencing and related to cytomegalovirus serostatus. Among a few hundred genotyped donors of the cohort, an average of around 240,000 unique TCR beta nucleotide sequences were sequenced per donor, roughly 18% of them non-productive. The later analysis used no new phenotypic data to find candidate immune exposures, relying instead on TCR beta sequences and their occurrence across donors. The aim of the study was to test whether cataloging public T cell receptors could identify signatures of past pathogen exposure. Because of strong linkage in the cohort, roughly five DR-DQ haplotypes were treated as single units for association and clustering. The number of donors typed differed by locus, with roughly 620-640 for A, B, C, DRB1 and DQB1, around 520 for DQA1, 600 to 610 for DPA1, and some 440 for DPB1. High-throughput TCR immunosequencing, statistical association of individual TCRs with disease status, and machine learning were combined to predict cytomegalovirus infection status. In addition to the first cohort of around 670 subjects, a separate validation cohort of approximately 110 different subjects was used. To study patterns of TCR occurrence, a later analysis re-analyzed previously published TCR beta repertoires from 550 to 800 donors and added high-resolution HLA genotyping. A later genetic analysis used genome-wide SNP genotypes for about 65% of the 666 donors, treating that subset as a discovery cohort.

Inclusive of the bounding cysteine and phenylalanine, the CDR3 is 14 residues long. Only the CDR3 DNA stays, 42 bases, in frame from base 1. V was cut back by 7 bases and J by 6 bases, leaving a gap of 19 bases between them. From the germline V gene, CDR1 is MNHEY and CDR2 is SVGAGI. Concerning this clone: Its specific antigen is unknown. The input lacks base qualities; no much larger clone sits a single base away.

The cohort comprised 550 to 700 healthy bone marrow donors. All cohort members were sampled while nominally healthy, although unrecorded immune exposures were likely present. The donor tested CMV seronegative and was one of the 352 seronegative cohort members. A peripheral blood sample was collected from each donor, and TCR beta sequencing was performed on peripheral blood mononuclear cells. Genomic DNA was extracted from the blood cell samples with the Qiagen DNeasy Blood Extraction Kit. Overall study outcomes, separate from this receptor: A further reported finding was that TCR beta sequences accurately predicted the HLA-A and HLA-B alleles for most subjects in the first cohort. In a later analysis, HLA-associated TCR beta chains were found to be more clonally expanded and to have lower generation probabilities than equally common non-associated chains. In a later genetic analysis, fewer N-insertions in productive TCRs were reported among donors in an Asian-associated ancestry cluster than the roughly 640-donor mean. The authors suggested that the approach could potentially be extended to other disease states and immunological phenotypes. When HLA alleles, especially DR and DQ, strongly co-occurred, TCR associations were difficult to assign to individual alleles. Seventeen rarely observed V segments, including chromosome 9 orphons, were excluded from the earlier analysis of several hundred of the donors because counts were too low. The classifier was reported to diagnose cytomegalovirus status with high specificity and sensitivity in both the original and validation cohorts. A group of highly shared sequence variants was considered likely to be a technical artifact of the sequencing pipeline. A later genetic analysis associated a missense DCLRE1C variant with V-gene and J-gene trimming of TCR beta chains, and an independent cohort replicated the association. In a later analysis, TCR association rates were found to vary across HLA loci, with the most associated TCRs seen for DRB1 alleles and the fewest for HLA-C alleles. Because HLA typing was unavailable for some donors at each locus, only the typed subset was used in association tests. A few of the identified cytomegalovirus-associated TCR beta chains were confirmed in vitro to be specific for cytomegalovirus antigens. Immune exposure information for the cohort was limited to CMV serostatus. Several of the top co-occurrence clusters appeared to be linked to parvovirus B19, influenza, CMV and Epstein-Barr virus, according to a later analysis. The study listed 150 to 200 TCR beta chains as associated with cytomegalovirus. A later analysis associated approximately 17,000 TCR beta sequences with specific HLA alleles at a false discovery rate of 0.05. Only TCR beta chains were sequenced in this cohort, and the absence of alpha or paired-chain data limited detectable features. Most TCR sequences were seen in very few donors, while some public TCRs were found in many individuals. Broadly in line with IMGT annotations, most TCR beta V segments showed up in productive rearrangements about 87% or about 30% of the time in an earlier analysis of some 590 of the donors. Linkage disequilibrium might explain the correlated functional status among segregating V segments, but an unknown experimental factor could not be ruled out. Presence/absence analyses assumed roughly uniform sequencing depth across donors, an assumption that may not hold. According to a later analysis, most CMV-associated TCR beta chains appeared to be HLA-restricted, and the HLA associations seemed to be driven largely by CMV exposure. The 87-base-pair reads could not distinguish some IMGT-functional V segments, including TRBV6-2 and TRBV6-3, so those segments were excluded.

The method was the immunoSEQ multiplex PCR assay. The multiplex PCR relied on a mix of 60 forward primers for TCR Vbeta segments and 13 reverse primers for TCR Jbeta segments. The CDR3 region of rearranged TCR beta genes was amplified from genomic DNA by a multiplex PCR assay. Amplified TCR beta libraries were sequenced as 87-base-pair reads on the Illumina HiSeq System. On the authors' methods: A later analysis counted tens of millions of unique TCR beta chains across the 670 or so repertoires, and 9.5 million to 11 million of these chains were shared by at least two donors. A nearest-neighbor algorithm error-corrected the raw reads and collapsed the reads into unique sequences, merging closely related sequences to remove PCR and sequencing errors. CDR3 sequences were aligned to IMGT reference sequences to assign V, D and J gene segments. Each retained sequence needed at least a six-nucleotide match to both a V gene segment and a J gene segment. Rearrangements were classified as productive when the CDR3 lacked stop codons and remained in frame with V and J, and all other rearrangements were classified as non-productive. CDR3 was defined by IMGT convention, running from the second conserved V-encoded cysteine to the conserved J-encoded phenylalanine. The earlier analysis of fewer than 750 of the donors excluded sequences that lacked an unambiguous match to a single V gene segment. An earlier analysis of several hundred of the donors called V segments functional above 56.7% productive rearrangements and segregating when the between-donor standard deviation exceeded 5%. A statistical classification framework was built to diagnose cytomegalovirus status from the catalog of TCR beta chain sequences. In a later analysis, TCR nucleotide sequences were compared against IMGT/GENE-DB human TR gene sequences so that V and J genes could be assigned. In a later analysis, CDR3 sequences and most-parsimonious VDJ recombination scenarios were assigned using the TCRdist pipeline. In a later analysis, each TCR beta chain was defined by its CDR3 amino acid sequence together with its V-gene family, and reads lacking a unique V-gene family were excluded. To address suspected cross-contamination and a sequencing artifact, a later analysis removed roughly 640 highly shared, low-generation-probability nucleotide sequences. In a later analysis, a clonal expansion index for each public chain was calculated from normalized within-repertoire ranks of inferred template counts. In a later analysis, generation probabilities were computed using a VDJ recombination model fitted to out-of-frame rearrangements, and the results were checked against IGoR. A later analysis scored TCR-TCR, TCR-HLA and TCR-CMV co-occurrence with hypergeometric tests, applying a repertoire-size bias correction to TCR pairs. A later analysis estimated false discovery rates by permuting HLA or CMV assignments 20 times. In a later analysis, co-occurring TCRs were grouped using DBSCAN, and TCRdist sequence similarity was added for clustering within HLA-allele-positive subsets. Repertoires with fewer than 30,000 or more than 120,000 public chains were left out of co-occurrence clustering, as were five repertoires with anomalous nucleotide sharing. The source is immuneACCESS, and TCRdb retained only in-frame sequences with V and J called. Part of the clones is not carried over; for the studies checked, unresolved V genes explain less than half of this, and the remainder is unexplained. D and trimming come from the DNA, and the V and J calls and clone size come from that table. This sample holds 150,000 to 200,000 clones; 75% to 85% were observed only once. The ten top clones hold around 2.4% of the sample.

This clonotype originated in a woman aged 30 to 39 in good health and CMV-seronegative. Sequenced sample: PBMCs. Recombination linked TRBV6-5 to TRBJ2-7; TRBD2 is a possible D gene, resting on 5 matching bases. CDR3 loop: CASTNGRVSSEQYF. At the DNA level, the sequence is TGTGCCAGCACCAACGGGCGGGTATCGAGCGAGCAGTACTTC.